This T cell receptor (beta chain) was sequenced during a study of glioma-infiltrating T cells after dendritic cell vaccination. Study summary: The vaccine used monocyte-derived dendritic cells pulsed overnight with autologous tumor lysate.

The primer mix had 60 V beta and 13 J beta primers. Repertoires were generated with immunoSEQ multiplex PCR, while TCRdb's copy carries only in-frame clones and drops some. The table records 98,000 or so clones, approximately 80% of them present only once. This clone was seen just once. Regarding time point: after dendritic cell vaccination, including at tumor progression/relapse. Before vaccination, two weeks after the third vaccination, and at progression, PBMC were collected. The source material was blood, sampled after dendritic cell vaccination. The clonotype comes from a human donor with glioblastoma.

CDR3 in DNA: TGTGCCAGCAAAGGGGGTTTTGGCACAGAGCTTTATGGCTACACCTTC. Translating it yields CASKGGFGTELYGYTF. The chain is built from TRBV4-2 and TRBJ1-2; D may be TRBD1 (6 bases). Germline V lookup: CDR1 LGHNA, CDR2 YNFKEQ. The CDR3 is 16 amino acids. V gave up 7 bases and J gave up 5 bases, with 23 bases separating them.